The 29 T cell receptor beta chains listed next were all sequenced from one sample in a study of T cell responses to AZD1222 COVID-19 vaccine. Sequenced by immunoSEQ multiplex PCR; TCRdb stores in-frame clones only, minus some. The table lists under 200,000 clones, roughly 90% of them singletons. The sequencing here drew on peripheral blood, taken on day 0 of AZD1222 vaccination. All receptors derive from an adult in good health.

The genes are TRBV2 and TRBJ2-2; 7 bases are shared with TRBD2. Germline loops: CDR1 SNHLY, CDR2 FYNNEI. V trimming: 4 bases; J trimming: 5 bases; junction bases outside the gene matches: 4. This CDR3 is 14 amino acids long. CDR3 region: CASSVTAGTGELFF. The CDR3 region has the DNA TGTGCCAGCAGTGTTACAGCGGGAACCGGGGAGCTGTTTTTT. The whole variable domain, filled in from reference TRBV2 and TRBJ2-2, reads EPEVTQTPSHQVTQMGQEVILRCVPISNHLYFYWYRQILGQKVEFLVSFYNNEISEKSEIFDDQFSVERPDGSNFTLKIRSTKLEDSAMYFCASSVTAGTGELFFGEGSRLTVL.

This clone turned up a few times. This chain links TRBV3-1 (or the pseudogene TRBV3-2) with TRBJ1-3, with no clear D. The CDR3 is made up of 18 amino acids. Per the germline V gene, CDR1 is LGHDT and CDR2 is YNNKEL (reference sequence). The V end was cut by 1 base, the J end by 1 base, with 17 bases between. Here the CDR3 reads CASSQVAHGSSSGNTIYF. CDR3 sequence (DNA): TGTGCCAGCAGCCAAGTAGCCCACGGGAGCTCGTCTGGAAACACCATATATTTT.

The rearrangement links TRBV19 to TRBJ2-1; D is possibly TRBD2 (6 bases). Trimming removed 0 bases at V and 0 bases at J, with 9 bases between. Germline CDR1 is LNHDA and CDR2 is SQIVND (reference sequence). This CDR3 region has 16 residues. The CDR3 reads CASSIDPGSSYNEQFF. DNA of the CDR3: TGTGCCAGTAGTATAGATCCCGGGAGCTCCTACAATGAGCAGTTCTTC. The whole variable domain, remainder taken from reference TRBV19 and TRBJ2-1, is DGGITQSPKYLFRKEGQNVTLSCEQNLNHDAMYWYRQDPGQGLRLIYYSQIVNDFQKGDIAEGYSVSREKKESFPLTVTSAQKNPTAFYLCASSIDPGSSYNEQFFGPGTRLTVL.

This chain uses TRBV28 with TRBJ1-1, with D hard to call. The germline V and J ends were trimmed by 6 bases and 6 bases, with 8 bases remaining between them. Germline CDR1 reads MDHEN; CDR2 reads SYDVKM. This CDR3 is built from 11 residues. As DNA, the CDR3 is TGTGCCAGCAGCACGCGAGCTGAAGCTTTCTTT. Protein: CASSTRAEAFF.

The chain carries TRBV4-3 and TRBJ2-2; 8 bases map to TRBD2. The CDR3 has 19 residues. V was clipped by 0 bases and J by 1 base; unmatched bases: 10. Per the germline V gene, CDR1 is LGHNA and CDR2 is YSLEER. The CDR3, as DNA: TGCGCCAGCAGCCAAGATTCAATCGGAGCGGGGGTGAACACCGGGGAGCTGTTTTTT. This sequence encodes CASSQDSIGAGVNTGELFF.

V and J are TRBV28 and TRBJ2-7, with D perhaps assigned TRBD1 or TRBD2 (5 bases each). The CDR3 runs to 16 residues. The germline CDR1 and CDR2 sequences are MDHEN and SYDVKM. Trimming removed 3 bases at V and 1 base at J, with 16 bases between. CDR3 loop: CASSFTFRDPSYEQYF. The CDR3 DNA sequence: TGTGCCAGCAGTTTTACTTTCCGGGACCCTTCCTACGAGCAGTACTTC.

In its sample, this clone was seen once. The chain recombines TRBV5-6 with TRBJ2-5; 9 nucleotides agree with TRBD1. There are 15 residues in the CDR3. The germline gives CDR1 SGHDT, CDR2 YYEEEE. The V segment lost 3 bases and the J segment 2 bases; nucleotides outside the gene matches: 5. CDR3 sequence (DNA): TGTGCCAGCAGCTCCCTTGGGACAGGGCAAGAGACCCAGTACTTC. Amino acid sequence: CASSSLGTGQETQYF.

V usage is TRBV5-1 and J usage is TRBJ2-1; 12 bases are shared with TRBD2. CDR3 length equals 17 residues. V lost 3 bases and J lost 0; bases outside the gene matches: 4. CDR1 is SGHRS and CDR2 is YFSETQ in the germline V gene. The CDR3 nucleotides are TGCGCCAGCAGCTCAGGACTAGCGGGGTCCTCCTACAATGAGCAGTTCTTC. Amino acids: CASSSGLAGSSYNEQFF.

CDR3 in DNA: TGTGCCAGCAGCTTCGGACAGGTTAACGGAAAACTGTTTTTT. Its protein product is CASSFGQVNGKLFF. The rearrangement uses TRBV11-2 and TRBJ1-4, with 7 bases aligning to TRBD1. Trimming at V came to 3 bases and at J to 10 bases, leaving 8 bases not matched to a gene. Germline values: CDR1 SGHAT, CDR2 FQNNGV. This CDR3 is built from 14 residues.

This clone was recorded once. V usage is TRBV30 and J usage is TRBJ1-1; possible D gene TRBD1, 6 bases. V gave up 4 bases and J gave up 6 bases, with 12 bases separating them. The CDR3 has 12 amino acids. CDR1 and CDR2 from the germline V gene are GTSNPN and SVGIG (reference sequence). In nucleotides, the CDR3 is TGTGCCTGGACCTCAGGGGACGCTGAAGCTTTCTTT. It specifies CAWTSGDAEAFF.

The V gene is TRBV9, the J gene TRBJ2-7; D unresolved. V lost 4 bases and J lost 4, with 15 bases in between. Germline V lookup: CDR1 SGDLS, CDR2 YYNGEE. The CDR3 covers 14 residues. The CDR3 spells CASSPRNSLYEQYF. For the CDR3, the DNA is TGTGCCAGCAGCCCCCGAAACAGTTTATACGAGCAGTACTTC.

V usage is TRBV6-2 or TRBV6-3 and J usage is TRBJ1-2; D ambiguous. The CDR3 sequence is 13 residues long. The germline V and J ends were trimmed by 0 bases and 6 bases, with 8 bases remaining between them. The germline V gene has CDR1 MNHEY and CDR2 SVGEGT. DNA for the CDR3: TGTGCCAGCAGTTACTCAGTCCAGAATGGCTACACCTTC. It specifies CASSYSVQNGYTF.

This rearrangement joins TRBV18 to TRBJ2-3; no firm D call. The CDR3 sequence is 12 residues long. V lost 5 bases and J 2 bases, leaving 5 bases between the germline ends. The germline gives CDR1 KGHSH, CDR2 LQKENI. This CDR3 is CASSTYTDTQYF. CDR3 in DNA: TGTGCCAGCTCAACGTACACAGATACGCAGTATTTT.

In DNA, the CDR3 is TGTGCCAGCAGTGAAAGCAGGACCTATAATTCACCCCTCCACTTT. Encoded protein: CASSESRTYNSPLHF. This rearrangement joins TRBV2 to TRBJ1-6, with D unresolved. Germline V lookup: CDR1 SNHLY, CDR2 FYNNEI. V lost 2 bases, J lost 2 bases, and 7 bases lay in between. CDR3 length: 15 amino acids.

V gene TRBV20-1 combines with J gene TRBJ2-7; D ambiguous. This CDR3 comprises 10 residues. CDR1 is DFQATT, CDR2 SNEGSKA, per germline (reference sequence). Trimming removed 4 bases from V and 5 bases from J, with 6 bases in between. The CDR3 loop reads CSAIRNEQYF. In DNA, the CDR3 is TGCAGTGCTATCCGGAACGAGCAGTACTTC.

The rearrangement joins TRBV28 to TRBJ1-4, with D possibly being TRBD1 (5 bases). V was pared by 6 bases and J by 2 bases, with 16 bases between. Germline-derived CDR1 and CDR2 are MDHEN and SYDVKM. The CDR3 length is 16 residues. The CDR3 nucleotides read TGTGCCAGCAGGCCTGGGGGGAGAGGCACTAATGAAAAACTGTTTTTT. It specifies CASRPGGRGTNEKLFF.

The rearrangement uses TRBV5-1 and TRBJ2-7; 8 bases align to TRBD2. Germline CDR1 reads SGHRS; CDR2 reads YFSETQ. This CDR3 is built from 13 residues. The V gene end was trimmed by 2 bases and the J gene end by 3 bases; junction bases not matched to a gene: 1. In DNA, the CDR3 is TGCGCCAGCAGCTTTGCGGGGGGCTACGAGCAGTACTTC. Its protein product is CASSFAGGYEQYF.

The J gene is TRBJ2-1, the V gene TRBV2; 9 nucleotides line up with TRBD2. The germline gives CDR1 SNHLY, CDR2 FYNNEI. The ends lost 4 bases at V and 5 bases at J; junction bases unmatched: 9. The length of the CDR3 is 16 residues. The CDR3 region is CASSVGRLAADNEQFF. CDR3 sequence (DNA): TGTGCCAGCAGTGTCGGGAGACTAGCGGCGGACAATGAGCAGTTCTTC. The whole variable domain, remainder taken from reference TRBV2 and TRBJ2-1, is EPEVTQTPSHQVTQMGQEVILRCVPISNHLYFYWYRQILGQKVEFLVSFYNNEISEKSEIFDDQFSVERPDGSNFTLKIRSTKLEDSAMYFCASSVGRLAADNEQFFGPGTRLTVL.

V is TRBV19 and J is TRBJ2-6; TRBD1 agrees at 8 bases. The CDR3 runs 15 residues. The V gene end was trimmed by 4 bases and the J gene end by 2 bases; junction bases not matched to a gene: 1. Per germline, CDR1 LNHDA and CDR2 SQIVND (reference sequence). The CDR3 here is CASSKDRAGANVLTF. Here the CDR3 DNA reads TGTGCCAGTAGTAAGGACAGGGCTGGGGCCAACGTCCTGACTTTC.

The chain recombines TRBV19 with TRBJ2-1, with 8 nucleotides matching TRBD1. Germline assignment: CDR1 LNHDA and CDR2 SQIVND (reference sequence). Unmatched junction bases numbered 7, after V lost 3 bases and J lost 9 bases. The CDR3 consists of 14 residues. The CDR3 here is CASSMGQGAGEQFF. The CDR3 DNA reads as TGTGCCAGTAGTATGGGCCAGGGGGCTGGTGAGCAGTTCTTC. Full variable domain (rest looked up from reference TRBV19 and TRBJ2-1): DGGITQSPKYLFRKEGQNVTLSCEQNLNHDAMYWYRQDPGQGLRLIYYSQIVNDFQKGDIAEGYSVSREKKESFPLTVTSAQKNPTAFYLCASSMGQGAGEQFFGPGTRLTVL.

The chain carries TRBV5-5 and TRBJ1-3; D remains unclear. Germline V CDR1 and CDR2: SGHKS, YYEKEE (reference sequence). The CDR3 is made up of 14 amino acids. Between the trimmed V and J ends, which lost 1 base and 0 bases, there was a span of 5 bases. The CDR3 bases are TGTGCCAGCAGCTTGTATGACTCTGGAAACACCATATATTTT. Its translation: CASSLYDSGNTIYF.

The chain recombines TRBV2 with TRBJ1-2, with a possible D match to TRBD1 (6 bases). This CDR3 comprises 18 residues. The V and J ends lost 1 base and 2 bases respectively, with 20 bases between them. Germline loops: CDR1 SNHLY, CDR2 FYNNEI. Here the CDR3 DNA reads TGTGCCAGCAGTGAAGTGGGAAGGGGGGCCCGGCGGAACTATGGCTACACCTTC. As protein: CASSEVGRGARRNYGYTF.

This clone was seen only a few times. This sequence joins TRBV30 and TRBJ1-2; D is ambiguous. V gave up 8 bases and J gave up 2 bases, with 9 bases separating them. The germline gives CDR1 GTSNPN, CDR2 SVGIG (reference sequence). CDR3 length equals 11 residues. CDR3 in DNA: TGTGCCGACGGGCAGAACTATGGCTACACCTTC. It codes for CADGQNYGYTF.

There are a few counts of this clone. The gene calls are TRBV6-5 and TRBJ2-7; 11 nucleotides align to TRBD2. The CDR3 is made up of 15 amino acids. Germline lookup yields CDR1 MNHEY and CDR2 SVGAGI. The V and J ends lost 5 bases and 1 base, in that order; junction bases with no gene match: 4. The CDR3 protein is CASSTGTSGSYEQYF. The CDR3 DNA is TGTGCCAGCAGTACTGGGACTAGCGGTTCCTACGAGCAGTACTTC.

This chain links TRBV7-2 with TRBJ2-4; possibly TRBD2 for D (6 bases). Germline V CDR1 and CDR2: SGHTA, FQGNSA. This CDR3 has 15 amino acids. Trimming took 2 bases from V and 8 from J, leaving 16 bases between them. CDR3: CASSLILGGEDIQYF. CDR3 DNA sequence: TGTGCCAGCAGCTTAATTCTTGGCGGGGAAGACATTCAGTACTTC.

V gene TRBV9 combines with J gene TRBJ1-1; 8 bases line up with TRBD1. V shed 4 bases and J 8 bases; nucleotides not matched to a gene: 16. From germline, CDR1 is SGDLS and CDR2 YYNGEE. The length of the CDR3 is 16 residues. CDR3 region: CASSSHRDRLRVEAFF. CDR3 in DNA: TGTGCCAGCAGCTCGCACCGGGACAGGCTTCGTGTGGAAGCTTTCTTT.

Written as DNA, the CDR3 is TGTGCCAGCAGTGAAGAGGGCGCGGGCTATGGCTACACCTTC. Its translation: CASSEEGAGYGYTF. The V call is TRBV2, the J call TRBJ1-2; D gene ambiguous. The germline V and J ends were trimmed by 1 base and 4 bases, with 10 bases remaining between them. Germline V gene sequence: CDR1 SNHLY, CDR2 FYNNEI. The CDR3 extends over 14 amino acids.

This clone was counted many times. The V and J genes are TRBV3-1 (or the pseudogene TRBV3-2) and TRBJ1-2; D not certain. This CDR3 has 12 amino acids. Trimming took 0 bases from V and 8 from J, leaving 7 bases between them. Germline V CDR1 and CDR2: LGHDT, YNNKEL (reference sequence). CDR3 region: CASSQEEYGYTF. DNA of the CDR3: TGTGCCAGCAGCCAAGAAGAATACGGCTACACCTTC.

The gene calls are TRBV24-1 and TRBJ2-1; the D call may be TRBD1 or TRBD2 (6 bases each). The CDR3 is 15 residues long. Germline lookup yields CDR1 KGHDR and CDR2 SFDVKD. The V and J ends lost 9 bases and 4 bases respectively, with 18 bases between them. The chain's CDR3 is CATGDSRGHYNEQFF. Here the CDR3 DNA reads TGTGCCACCGGGGACTCGCGGGGACATTACAATGAGCAGTTCTTC.